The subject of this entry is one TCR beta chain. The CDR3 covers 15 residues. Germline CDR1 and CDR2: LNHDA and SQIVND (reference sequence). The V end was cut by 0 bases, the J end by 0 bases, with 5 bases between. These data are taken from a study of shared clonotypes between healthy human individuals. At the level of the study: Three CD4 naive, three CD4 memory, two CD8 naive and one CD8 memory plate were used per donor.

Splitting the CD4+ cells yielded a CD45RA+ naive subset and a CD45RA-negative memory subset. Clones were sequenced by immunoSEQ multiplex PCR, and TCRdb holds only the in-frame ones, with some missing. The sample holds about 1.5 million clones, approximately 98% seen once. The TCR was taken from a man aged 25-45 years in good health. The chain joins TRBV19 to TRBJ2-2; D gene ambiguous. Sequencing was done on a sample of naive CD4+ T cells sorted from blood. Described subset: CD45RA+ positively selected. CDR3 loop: CASSIDHANTGELFF. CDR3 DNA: TGTGCCAGTAGTATAGACCATGCGAACACCGGGGAGCTGTTTTTT.